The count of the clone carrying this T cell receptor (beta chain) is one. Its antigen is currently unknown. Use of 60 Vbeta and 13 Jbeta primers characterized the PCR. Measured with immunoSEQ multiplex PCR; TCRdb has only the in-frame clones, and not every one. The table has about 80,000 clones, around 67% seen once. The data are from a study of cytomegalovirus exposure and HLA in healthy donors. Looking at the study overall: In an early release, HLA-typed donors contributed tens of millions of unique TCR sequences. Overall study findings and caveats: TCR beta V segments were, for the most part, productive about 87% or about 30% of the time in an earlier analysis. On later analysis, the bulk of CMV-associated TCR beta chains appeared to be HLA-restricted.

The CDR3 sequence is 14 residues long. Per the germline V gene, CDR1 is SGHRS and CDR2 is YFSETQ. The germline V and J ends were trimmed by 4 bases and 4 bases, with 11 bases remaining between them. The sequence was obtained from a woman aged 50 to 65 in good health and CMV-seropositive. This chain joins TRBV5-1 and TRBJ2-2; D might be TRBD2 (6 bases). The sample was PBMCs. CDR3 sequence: CASSGQGGTGELFF. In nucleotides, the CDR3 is TGCGCCAGCAGCGGGCAGGGAGGCACCGGGGAGCTGTTTTTT.